Listed here are 15 T cell receptor beta chains from one sample, sequenced in a study of T cell responses to AZD1222 COVID-19 vaccine. Measured with immunoSEQ multiplex PCR; TCRdb has only the in-frame clones, and not every one. This table holds about 83,000 clones, approximately 90% found once. The material was peripheral blood, obtained on day 0 of MenACWY control vaccination. The receptors derive from an adult in good health.

The rearrangement joins TRBV5-1 to TRBJ2-5, with TRBD1 matching 12 bases. The ends lost 4 bases at V and 1 base at J; junction bases unmatched: 5. CDR1 is SGHRS, CDR2 YFSETQ, per germline. This CDR3 comprises 16 residues. The CDR3, as DNA: TGCGCCAGCAGCGGTGGGACAGGGGGCCCCCAAGAGACCCAGTACTTC. This translates into CASSGGTGGPQETQYF.

The chain combines TRBV2 with TRBJ2-3; possible D gene TRBD2, 7 bases. Trimming took off 8 bases at V and 0 bases at J, with 15 bases between the two ends. The CDR3 has 15 amino acids. CDR1 and CDR2 from the germline V gene are SNHLY and FYNNEI. The CDR3 loop reads CASEGGISSTDTQYF. CDR3 nucleotide sequence: TGTGCCAGCGAGGGGGGGATCTCTAGCACAGATACGCAGTATTTT. The whole variable domain, filled in from reference TRBV2 and TRBJ2-3, reads EPEVTQTPSHQVTQMGQEVILRCVPISNHLYFYWYRQILGQKVEFLVSFYNNEISEKSEIFDDQFSVERPDGSNFTLKIRSTKLEDSAMYFCASEGGISSTDTQYFGPGTRLTVL.

This chain uses TRBV19 with TRBJ2-1; D not resolved. The CDR3 is made up of 13 amino acids. V was pared by 5 bases and J by 2 bases, with 7 bases between. Germline V CDR1 and CDR2: LNHDA, SQIVND (reference sequence). The CDR3 coding sequence is TGTGCCAGTAGTCTTACTACCTACAATGAGCAGTTCTTC. Translated, it gives CASSLTTYNEQFF.

The chain combines TRBV7-8 with TRBJ2-7; TRBD2 matches at 7 bases. Germline V CDR1 and CDR2: SGHVS, FQNEAQ. The CDR3 length is 14 residues. The trim removed 1 base at V and 5 bases at J, leaving 5 bases unmatched. The CDR3 sequence is CASSLGTRSNEQYF. DNA for the CDR3: TGTGCCAGCAGCTTAGGGACTAGGTCAAACGAGCAGTACTTC. The whole variable domain, remainder taken from reference TRBV7-8 and TRBJ2-7, is GAGVSQSPRYKVAKRGQDVALRCDPISGHVSLFWYQQALGQGPEFLTYFQNEAQLDKSGLPSDRFFAERPEGSVSTLKIQRTQQEDSAVYLCASSLGTRSNEQYFGPGTRLTVT.

The J gene is TRBJ1-5, the V gene TRBV7-2; 7 positions agree with TRBD1. Germline V lookup: CDR1 SGHTA, CDR2 FQGNSA. With V trimmed by 4 bases and J by 6 bases, 3 bases remained unmatched. The CDR3 contains 13 residues. CDR3 coding DNA: TGTGCCAGCAGCTACAGGGGAGGTCAGCCCCAGCATTTT. Protein: CASSYRGGQPQHF.

This clone was observed a few times. The chain uses TRBV10-3 and TRBJ2-7; 10 nucleotides line up with TRBD2. Trimming removed 7 bases from V and 2 bases from J; junction bases left unmatched: 5. The CDR3 consists of 14 residues. CDR1 is ENHRY, CDR2 SYGVKD, per germline. In nucleotides, the CDR3 is TGTGCCATCAAAGGGACTAGCGTTACCTACGAGCAGTACTTC. Protein: CAIKGTSVTYEQYF.

The J gene is TRBJ2-7, the V gene TRBV21-1; TRBD2, the table's D call, was not compared with the DNA. TRBV21-1 is a documented pseudogene. CDR3 length: 15 residues. CDR3 loop: CASSKCGGRGGEQYF. The CDR3 bases are TGTGCCAGCAGCAAATGCGGCGGGCGCGGTGGCGAGCAGTACTTC.

This clone came up once. The V gene is TRBV9, the J gene TRBJ2-1; D is uncertain. The V end was cut by 0 bases, the J end by 3 bases, with 10 bases between. The CDR3 covers 15 residues. Looked up from germline, CDR1 is SGDLS and CDR2 is YYNGEE. Here the CDR3 DNA reads TGTGCCAGCAGCGTAGGAGGTGCTAGCTACAATGAGCAGTTCTTC. Translated: CASSVGGASYNEQFF.

In its sample, this clone was seen once. The V call is TRBV7-2, the J call TRBJ1-5; D perhaps matches TRBD1 (5 bases). The CDR3 covers 15 residues. Germline V gene data show CDR1 as SGHTA and CDR2 as FQGNSA. Trimming pared 1 base from V and 6 bases from J, leaving 13 bases between. DNA of the CDR3: TGTGCCAGCAGCTTAGACGGGGGTCGAAGTCAGCCCCAGCATTTT. Protein product: CASSLDGGRSQPQHF.

CDR3 in DNA: TGCGCCAGCAGCTTAAACGGGCATTCCCAGCCCCAGCATTTT. Amino acid sequence: CASSLNGHSQPQHF. V is TRBV5-1 and J is TRBJ1-5; D is uncertain. The CDR3 runs 14 residues. V dropped 2 bases and J dropped 7 bases, with 13 bases sitting between them. Germline assignment: CDR1 SGHRS and CDR2 YFSETQ. Variable domain in full (rest from reference TRBV5-1 and TRBJ1-5): KAGVTQTPRYLIKTRGQQVTLSCSPISGHRSVSWYQQTPGQGLQFLFEYFSETQRNKGNFPGRFSGRQFSNSRSEMNVSTLELGDSALYLCASSLNGHSQPQHFGDGTRLSIL.

CDR3 amino acids: CASEQHLTYGYTF. Written as DNA, the CDR3 is TGTGCCAGCGAACAACACCTCACCTATGGCTACACCTTC. The rearrangement links TRBV28 to TRBJ1-2; no definite D call. The germline V gene has CDR1 MDHEN and CDR2 SYDVKM. The length of the CDR3 is 13 residues. Trimming cost V 8 bases and J 4 bases, with 14 bases left between them.

This clone was detected once. The chain uses TRBV19 and TRBJ2-7; TRBD2 is a possible D gene (5 bases). The CDR3 sequence is 13 residues long. Germline CDR1 is LNHDA and CDR2 is SQIVND (reference sequence). The V gene lost 3 bases and the J gene lost 6 bases, with 12 bases spanning the gap. CDR3 in amino acids: CASSMAGGSEQYF. CDR3 nucleotide sequence: TGTGCCAGTAGTATGGCCGGAGGTAGCGAGCAGTACTTC. Based on the CDR3 plus reference TRBV19 and TRBJ2-7, the full variable domain is DGGITQSPKYLFRKEGQNVTLSCEQNLNHDAMYWYRQDPGQGLRLIYYSQIVNDFQKGDIAEGYSVSREKKESFPLTVTSAQKNPTAFYLCASSMAGGSEQYFGPGTRLTVT.

The chain employs TRBV5-1 and TRBJ2-7; 11 bases align to TRBD2. The germline V gene encodes CDR1 SGHRS and CDR2 YFSETQ. Trimming took 1 base from V and 7 from J; bases not matched to a gene: 10. This CDR3 has 16 residues. DNA for the CDR3: TGCGCCAGCAGCTTGAGTGGGGGACTAGCGGTCGGGGAGCAGTACTTC. It specifies CASSLSGGLAVGEQYF. The full variable domain, rest sourced from reference TRBV5-1 and TRBJ2-7, is KAGVTQTPRYLIKTRGQQVTLSCSPISGHRSVSWYQQTPGQGLQFLFEYFSETQRNKGNFPGRFSGRQFSNSRSEMNVSTLELGDSALYLCASSLSGGLAVGEQYFGPGTRLTVT.

The J gene is TRBJ2-7, the V gene TRBV6-2 or TRBV6-3; 8 bases are a match to TRBD1. This CDR3 contains 18 residues. V was clipped by 6 bases and J by 6 bases; unmatched bases: 22. Germline loops: CDR1 MNHEY, CDR2 SVGEGT. CDR3 amino acids: CASSHKMDREVWSTEQYF. DNA of the CDR3: TGTGCCAGCAGCCATAAAATGGACAGGGAAGTGTGGTCTACCGAGCAGTACTTC.

This clone was picked up a small number of times. The genes are TRBV9 and TRBJ2-6; D is perhaps TRBD2 (5 bases). Germline V lookup: CDR1 SGDLS, CDR2 YYNGEE. CDR3 length equals 15 residues. V dropped 1 base and J dropped 1 base, with 6 bases sitting between them. CDR3 in amino acids: CASSVRGSGANVLTF. CDR3 DNA: TGTGCCAGCAGCGTACGAGGGTCTGGGGCCAACGTCCTGACTTTC.